This T cell receptor beta chain emerged from a study of early T cells in non-severe SARS-CoV-2 infection. Turning to the study itself: Sequencing targeted bulk RNA from unsorted whole blood, leaving chains unpaired.

Individual cDNA molecules carried attached unique molecular identifiers. From the 5' RACE reads, TCRdb called clonotypes with MiXCR, one entry per CDR3 protein. This sample has tens of thousands of distinct CDR3 sequences, with roughly 12% found just once. V was clipped by 2 bases and J by 2 bases, with 10 bases between them. Germline V CDR1 and CDR2: MNHEY, SMNVEV (reference sequence). The CDR3 is 15 residues long. Study findings and constraints: Anti-spike CD8 responses were favored by VDJdb matching, which missed private and CD4 specificities.

This clonotype appeared a few times. Its specificity is unknown. The specimen comprised whole blood, sampled at baseline. The chain couples TRBV27 to TRBJ1-5; perhaps TRBD1 as D (6 bases). The receptor was derived from an adult who was a healthcare worker with PCR-confirmed SARS-CoV-2 infection or an uninfected control (not recorded which). The CDR3 DNA follows: TGTGCCAGCAGTTTAGAGGCAGGGGGCAATCAGCCCCAGCATTTT. It is translated as CASSLEAGGNQPQHF.